This TCR beta chain was sequenced during a study of memory CD8 T cells in hepatitis C reinfection. Study information: Chronic HCV followed reinfection in a couple of donors who cleared primary infection. Between 55 and 20 weeks before reinfection detection, pre-reinfection samples were drawn.

Details on this clone: Its specificity is not known.

Sequenced by immunoSEQ multiplex PCR; TCRdb stores in-frame clones only, minus some. The data contain tens of thousands of clones, about nine tenths of them singletons. The CDR3 runs 12 residues. From germline, CDR1 is MNHEY and CDR2 SVGAGI. V lost 10 bases to trimming and J lost 2 bases, with 12 bases between them. The time point here: pre-reinfection, 55 to 20 weeks before reinfection detection. Sorted cells were sequenced directly ex vivo without any in vitro expansion. Control naive CD8 T cells came from a couple of donors at all three reinfection time points. Study results and caveats: About five donors were too few for definitive public clonotype conclusions.

V gene TRBV6-5 combines with J gene TRBJ2-7, with unresolved D. This TCR derives from a man aged 18 to 35 with hepatitis C virus infection. The material sequenced was naive CD8+ T cells sorted from blood. CDR3 sequence: CATSTGAYEQYF. CDR3 bases: TGTGCCACATCAACTGGAGCCTACGAGCAGTACTTC.